This T cell receptor beta chain was recovered during a study of response to subunit inactivated influenza vaccine. The study, taken as a whole, reports: New T cells are recruited in small numbers by each seasonal influenza vaccination, according to the authors' suggestion.

The sample holds many counts of this clonotype. Its antigen remains unknown. Each CDR3 protein gets one entry after TCRdb re-called the RT-PCR reads with MiXCR. The profile shows more than 450,000 distinct CDR3 sequences, 12% of them singletons. The CDR3 is 15 residues long. Germline V CDR1 and CDR2: SGHRS, YFSETQ. The germline V and J ends were trimmed by 0 bases and 4 bases, with 10 bases remaining between them. This sample comprised PBMCs from blood, obtained on the day of vaccination. The TCR originated in a man aged 50-60 years who received an inactivated influenza vaccine. The V call is TRBV5-1, the J call TRBJ2-2, with D possibly being TRBD1 (6 bases). The CDR3 nucleotides read TGCGCCAGCAGCTTGGCCGGACAGAGCACCGGGGAGCTGTTTTTT. Its protein is CASSLAGQSTGELFF.